This T cell receptor beta chain was found in a study of T cell responses to AZD1222 COVID-19 vaccine. Study-wide results and limits: Among the donors, most were white British and more were female, and clonal diversity was possibly underestimated. Spike-specific TCR depth and breadth grew after two AZD1222 doses. As reported, nearly half of all spike-specific TCRs target variant regions that are unmutated. Seropositive AZD1222 recipients at baseline numbered only five or six.

The CDR3 has 15 amino acids. Germline values: CDR1 MNHNY, CDR2 SVGAGI (reference sequence). V lost 5 bases, J lost 6 bases, and 20 bases lay in between. On this clone: Its antigen is not identified.

TCRdb's copy holds only in-frame clones and misses some; the assay was immunoSEQ multiplex PCR. The repertoire holds 120,000 or so clones, with 85% to 90% as singletons. The clonotype was recovered from an adult who received the AZD1222 COVID-19 vaccine. This sample comprised peripheral blood, obtained 28 days after the second AZD1222 dose. The V and J genes are TRBV6-6 and TRBJ2-7; TRBD1 might be the D (7 bases). The CDR3 coding sequence is TGTGCCAGCAGTCCCCAGGAGGCAGGGGGACTCGAGCAGTACTTC. This sequence encodes CASSPQEAGGLEQYF.